This T cell receptor (beta chain) was identified in a study of OX40 agonist ivuxolimab in advanced cancers. The wider study: Subjects had a mean age of around 60 years, with a range of 23 to 79; less than 90% were male. Enrollees could have had prior anti-PD-1, anti-PD-L1 or anti-CTLA-4 therapy, which more than 30% had received.

Study-level findings and limits: Relative to CD4+, CD8+ T cells held more expanded clones on average.

At cycle 4 day 1, cycle 7 day 1, and baseline, blood was sampled. About this clone: Its antigen is not known.

The protocol was immunoSEQ multiplex PCR, while the TCRdb copy is restricted to in-frame clones and leaves out a portion. The data show about 68,000 clones, over 80% seen once. The TCR sequence derives from an adult with an advanced solid tumor such as melanoma, head and neck, liver or kidney cancer. Sequences were derived from CD4+ or CD8+ T cells sorted from blood, sampled in a trial of the OX40 agonist ivuxolimab.

In nucleotides, the CDR3 is TGCGCCAGCAGCCGACGACAGGCGAATAATTCACCCCTCCACTTT. Protein product: CASSRRQANNSPLHF. V gene TRBV5-1 combines with J gene TRBJ1-6, with a weak D call TRBD1 (6 bases). V lost 4 bases and J lost 5, with 13 bases in between. Germline V gene data show CDR1 as SGHRS and CDR2 as YFSETQ. The CDR3 has 15 amino acids. The full variable domain, with the rest looked up from reference TRBV5-1 and TRBJ1-6, is KAGVTQTPRYLIKTRGQQVTLSCSPISGHRSVSWYQQTPGQGLQFLFEYFSETQRNKGNFPGRFSGRQFSNSRSEMNVSTLELGDSALYLCASSRRQANNSPLHFGNGTRLTVT.